The 21 T cell receptor beta chains presented below share a single source sample, sequenced in a study of OX40 agonist ivuxolimab in advanced cancers. Measured with immunoSEQ multiplex PCR; TCRdb has only the in-frame clones, and not every one. The table lists some 59,000 clones, around 93% of them singletons. The sample was CD4+ or CD8+ T cells sorted from blood, taken in a trial of the OX40 agonist ivuxolimab. The receptors come from an adult with an advanced solid tumor such as melanoma, head and neck, liver or kidney cancer.

This clone was detected only once. The gene calls are TRBV7-6 and TRBJ2-5; 7 bases agree with TRBD1. The junction had 11 bases not matched to a gene; V was cut back by 5 bases and J by 5 bases. Germline loops: CDR1 SGHVS, CDR2 FNYEAQ. The CDR3 loop spans 15 amino acids. The chain's CDR3 is CASSTRGFEEETQYF. CDR3 nucleotides: TGTGCCAGCAGCACCAGGGGGTTCGAAGAGGAGACCCAGTACTTC.

The J gene is TRBJ2-7, the V gene TRBV4-1, with TRBD1 identical over 7 bases. Germline V CDR1 and CDR2: MGHRA, YSYEKL. CDR3 length equals 15 residues. J lost 4 bases, V lost 3 bases, and 9 bases had no gene match. Here the CDR3 DNA reads TGCGCCAGCAGCCATCACCTACAGGGGTTGTACGAGCAGTACTTC. Translation gives CASSHHLQGLYEQYF.

The chain has TRBV7-9 and TRBJ2-1; D is perhaps TRBD1 (6 bases). Germline loops: CDR1 SEHNR, CDR2 FQNEAQ (reference sequence). The CDR3 length is 15 residues. Trimming left V 0 bases short and J 1 base short, with 7 bases between. DNA of the CDR3: TGTGCCAGCAGCTTAGCTCAGGGGTCCTACAATGAGCAGTTCTTC. Translation: CASSLAQGSYNEQFF.

In its sample, this clone was seen once. This sequence joins TRBV7-9 and TRBJ1-1, with TRBD1 identical over 8 bases. This CDR3 is built from 14 residues. Germline CDR1 is SEHNR and CDR2 is FQNEAQ (reference sequence). V was clipped by 8 bases and J by 1 base; unmatched bases: 6. CDR3 coding DNA: TGTGCCAGCGGCCACAGGGGGACGAACACTGAAGCTTTCTTT. This encodes CASGHRGTNTEAFF.

The chain combines TRBV6-1 with TRBJ1-1; D uncertain. V lost 2 bases to trimming and J lost 5 bases, with 12 bases between them. Germline V CDR1 and CDR2: MNHNS, SASEGT. The CDR3 extends over 14 amino acids. The CDR3 DNA reads TGTGCCAGCAGTGAAAGCTTTAGTTATACTGAAGCTTTCTTT. This gives the protein CASSESFSYTEAFF.

The chain carries TRBV11-2 and TRBJ2-2; D is unresolved. Per the germline V gene, CDR1 is SGHAT and CDR2 is FQNNGV. There are 19 residues in the CDR3. V gave up 1 base and J gave up 0 bases, with 18 bases separating them. This CDR3 is CASSLGYRIPNANTGELFF. The CDR3 DNA follows: TGTGCCAGCAGCTTAGGGTATAGGATCCCGAACGCGAACACCGGGGAGCTGTTTTTT. Full variable domain (outside the CDR3, taken from reference TRBV11-2 and TRBJ2-2): EAGVAQSPRYKIIEKRQSVAFWCNPISGHATLYWYQQILGQGPKLLIQFQNNGVVDDSQLPKDRFSAERLKGVDSTLKIQPAKLEDSAVYLCASSLGYRIPNANTGELFFGEGSRLTVL.

V and J are TRBV7-8 and TRBJ1-2; D is ambiguous. This CDR3 is built from 14 residues. CDR1 and CDR2 (germline): SGHVS, FQNEAQ. V lost 0 bases to trimming and J lost 3 bases, with 8 bases between them. CDR3 amino acids: CASSLAEAYYGYTF. The CDR3 DNA sequence: TGTGCCAGCAGCTTAGCGGAAGCCTACTATGGCTACACCTTC. The whole variable domain, remainder taken from reference TRBV7-8 and TRBJ1-2, is GAGVSQSPRYKVAKRGQDVALRCDPISGHVSLFWYQQALGQGPEFLTYFQNEAQLDKSGLPSDRFFAERPEGSVSTLKIQRTQQEDSAVYLCASSLAEAYYGYTFGSGTRLTVV.

V usage is TRBV30 and J usage is TRBJ1-1, with D perhaps matching TRBD1 (6 bases). Trimming took off 3 bases at V and 3 bases at J, with 14 bases between the two ends. The CDR3 has 14 residues. CDR1 and CDR2 from the germline V gene are GTSNPN and SVGIG (reference sequence). Written as DNA, the CDR3 is TGTGCCTGGAGCGCGACGGGGGGCGACACTGAAGCTTTCTTT. It translates to CAWSATGGDTEAFF.

The chain uses TRBV7-9 and TRBJ2-7, with D perhaps TRBD1 (5 bases). With 4 bases removed from V and 0 bases from J, the gap between germline ends came to 13 bases. The CDR3 loop spans 15 amino acids. The germline V gene has CDR1 SEHNR and CDR2 FQNEAQ (reference sequence). The CDR3 nucleotides are TGTGCCAGCAGCTCCAGTGACAGATACTCCTACGAGCAGTACTTC. This encodes CASSSSDRYSYEQYF.

CDR3: CASSPGLPLYEQYF. As DNA, the CDR3 is TGTGCCAGCAGTCCGGGCCTGCCCCTCTACGAGCAGTACTTC. The chain employs TRBV27 and TRBJ2-7; D unresolved. The V gene's germline CDR1 is MNHEY and CDR2 SMNVEV (reference sequence). With 5 bases removed from V and 3 bases from J, the gap between germline ends came to 14 bases. There are 14 residues in the CDR3.

The genes are TRBV7-2 and TRBJ1-1; D is possibly TRBD1 (6 bases). Germline values: CDR1 SGHTA, CDR2 FQGNSA. CDR3 length equals 12 residues. Trimming took off 10 bases at V and 6 bases at J, with 15 bases between the two ends. CDR3 residues: CATTDRPPEAFF. CDR3 bases: TGTGCCACTACGGACAGACCCCCTGAAGCTTTCTTT.

This clone came up once. The rearrangement joins TRBV29-1 to TRBJ2-2; 12 positions agree with TRBD2. The length of the CDR3 is 16 residues. The V gene's germline CDR1 is SQVTM and CDR2 ANQGSEA. V lost 6 bases, J lost 4 bases, and 9 bases stayed unmatched. This CDR3 reads CSVRGLAGSGTGELFF. DNA of the CDR3: TGCAGCGTGAGAGGACTAGCGGGATCCGGCACCGGGGAGCTGTTTTTT.

The chain has TRBV2 and TRBJ2-5; D is possibly TRBD2 (7 bases). Germline V CDR1 and CDR2: SNHLY, FYNNEI. V lost 0 bases and J 5 bases, leaving 10 bases between the germline ends. This CDR3 has 14 residues. The CDR3 is CASSEAGGLETQYF. CDR3 coding DNA: TGTGCCAGCAGTGAAGCGGGGGGGCTGGAGACCCAGTACTTC.

This chain connects TRBV15 to TRBJ1-1; no definite D call. Per the germline V gene, CDR1 is LNHNV and CDR2 is YYDKDF (reference sequence). CDR3 size: 15 residues. V gave up 0 bases and J gave up 4 bases, with 12 bases separating them. DNA for the CDR3: TGTGCCACCAGCAGAGATAAGTCTCTCCCCACTGAAGCTTTCTTT. Translated, it gives CATSRDKSLPTEAFF.

The V call is TRBV28, the J call TRBJ2-1; D is unclear. This CDR3 region has 15 residues. V gave up 4 bases and J gave up 0 bases, with 10 bases separating them. From germline, CDR1 is MDHEN and CDR2 SYDVKM. Written as DNA, the CDR3 is TGTGCCAGCAGTTCAGATAAGCTCTCCTACAATGAGCAGTTCTTC. It codes for CASSSDKLSYNEQFF.

The V and J genes are TRBV11-3 and TRBJ2-3; 8 bases map to TRBD1. CDR3 size: 14 residues. Germline CDR1 and CDR2: SGHNT and YENEEA. V was pared by 5 bases and J by 3 bases, with 4 bases of the junction left unmatched. CDR3 in DNA: TGTGCCAGCAGCCTCGGACAGGGAACAGATACGCAGTATTTT. The encoded protein is CASSLGQGTDTQYF.

V gene TRBV6-1 combines with J gene TRBJ2-5; no clear D gene. The J call is uncertain, as TRBJ2-7 better fits the DNA end. Germline V CDR1 and CDR2: MNHNS, SASEGT. This CDR3 has 12 residues. CDR3 sequence reads: CAISLFNYEQYF. CDR3 DNA sequence: TGTGCCATCTCCCTTTTCAACTACGAGCAGTACTTC.

J is TRBJ2-7 and V is TRBV4-3; 8 bases match TRBD2. V lost 1 base, J lost 4 bases, and 9 bases stayed unmatched. In germline, CDR1 is LGHNA, CDR2 YSLEER. The CDR3 extends over 16 amino acids. In DNA form, the CDR3 reads TGCGCCAGCAGCCAAGGATGGCGGGCTAGCGGGTACGAGCAGTACTTC. Protein sequence: CASSQGWRASGYEQYF.

The V call is TRBV27, the J call TRBJ2-4; D remains unclear. In germline, CDR1 is MNHEY, CDR2 SMNVEV (reference sequence). The V and J ends lost 4 bases and 8 bases respectively, with 12 bases between them. There are 13 residues in the CDR3. The CDR3 DNA is TGTGCCAGCAGTTCCTTGGGTGAGGACATTCAGTACTTC. It encodes CASSSLGEDIQYF.

J is TRBJ1-5 and V is TRBV4-3; the D gene is possibly TRBD1 (6 bases). Germline CDR1 LGHNA, CDR2 YSLEER. V lost 0 bases, J lost 6 bases, and 15 bases lay in between. The CDR3 has 16 residues. The CDR3 protein is CASSQDRTVRGQPQHF. CDR3 in DNA: TGCGCCAGCAGCCAAGATAGGACAGTAAGGGGTCAGCCCCAGCATTTT.

This chain uses TRBV7-9 with TRBJ1-1; 8 nucleotides line up with TRBD1. V was clipped by 5 bases and J by 4 bases; unmatched bases: 21. This CDR3 contains 19 residues. The V gene's germline CDR1 is SEHNR and CDR2 FQNEAQ (reference sequence). The CDR3 DNA is TGTGCCAGCAGCCCAGGACAGGGCCCCTATCACCGCCGGAGCACTGAAGCTTTCTTT. Amino acids: CASSPGQGPYHRRSTEAFF.